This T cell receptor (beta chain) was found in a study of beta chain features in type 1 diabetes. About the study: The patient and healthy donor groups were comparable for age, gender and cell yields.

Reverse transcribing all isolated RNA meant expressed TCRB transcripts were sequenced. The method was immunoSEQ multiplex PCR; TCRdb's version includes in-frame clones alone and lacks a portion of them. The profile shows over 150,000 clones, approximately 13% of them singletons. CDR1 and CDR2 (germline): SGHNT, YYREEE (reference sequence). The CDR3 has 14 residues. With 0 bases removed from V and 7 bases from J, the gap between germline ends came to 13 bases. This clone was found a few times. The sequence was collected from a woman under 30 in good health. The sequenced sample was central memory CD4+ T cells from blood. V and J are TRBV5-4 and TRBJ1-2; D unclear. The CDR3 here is CASSLDRGGGGYTF. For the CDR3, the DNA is TGTGCCAGCAGCTTGGATCGGGGAGGCGGTGGCTACACCTTC.